These 18 T cell receptor beta chains came from one sample sequenced in a study of immune characterization of retroperitoneal liposarcoma. MiXCR was run by TCRdb on the PCR reads, yielding one entry per CDR3 protein. The sample has about 10,000 distinct CDR3 sequences; 20% to 30% are singletons. What was sequenced was blood. The receptors derive from a male donor with retroperitoneal liposarcoma.

The chain carries TRBV7-2 and TRBJ2-7; no definite D call. V lost 0 bases to trimming and J lost 6 bases, with 6 bases between them. CDR3 length equals 12 residues. CDR1 is SGHTA, CDR2 FQGNSA, per germline. The CDR3 reads CASSLAPAEQYF. DNA for the CDR3: TGTGCCAGCAGCTTAGCGCCTGCCGAGCAGTACTTC.

In its sample, this clonotype was seen a few times. The V and J genes are TRBV3-1 and TRBJ2-6, with 8 bases that match TRBD1. Per the germline V gene, CDR1 is LGHDT and CDR2 is YNNKEL (reference sequence). J gave up 0 bases and V 5 bases, and 9 bases lay outside the gene matches. This CDR3 has 18 amino acids. CDR3 nucleotides: TGTGCCAGCAGCTACTCGACAGGGGCTCTCTCTGGGGCCAACGTCCTGACTTTC. This translates into CASSYSTGALSGANVLTF.

The table lists this clonotype with many counts. The genes are TRBV7-2 and TRBJ2-3; TRBD2 matches 9 bases. This CDR3 has 17 residues. CDR1 and CDR2 from the germline V gene are SGHTA and FQGNSA. The ends lost 4 bases at V and 7 bases at J; junction bases unmatched: 15. The CDR3 loop reads CASSSVGGGAIGNTQYF. Here the CDR3 DNA reads TGTGCCAGCAGCTCGGTGGGCGGGGGGGCTATCGGGAATACGCAGTATTTT.

V is TRBV12-3 or TRBV12-4 and J is TRBJ1-1; no clear D. The CDR3 has 14 residues. Trimming left V 3 bases short and J 0 bases short, with 8 bases between. CDR3 DNA: TGTGCCAGCAGTTTCCCAGGAGTGAACACTGAAGCTTTCTTT. It is translated as CASSFPGVNTEAFF.

Relative to its sample, this clonotype is medium-sized. The chain recombines TRBV6-6 with TRBJ2-1; 10 bases are shared with TRBD1. The J call could be wrong; TRBJ2-7 is a better fit for the DNA end. The CDR3 is made up of 15 amino acids. Germline V gene data show CDR1 as MNHNY and CDR2 as SVGAGI (reference sequence). CDR3 residues: CASSYGTGVHNEQYF. As DNA, the CDR3 is TGTGCCAGCAGTTACGGGACAGGGGTCCACAATGAGCAGTACTTC.

Judged by abundance, this clonotype is large. The CDR3 sequence is CASSEYGQYTDTQYF. CDR3 nucleotides: TGTGCCAGCAGTGAATATGGACAGTACACAGATACGCAGTATTTT. This rearrangement joins TRBV6-1 to TRBJ2-3; perhaps TRBD1 as D (6 bases). This CDR3 comprises 15 residues. V was clipped by 2 bases and J by 2 bases, with 11 bases between them. Per germline, CDR1 MNHNS and CDR2 SASEGT.

The rearrangement uses TRBV10-2 and TRBJ1-5, with a possible D match to TRBD1 (6 bases). Germline CDR1 and CDR2: WSHSY and SAAADI. The CDR3 has 14 residues. Trimming left V 3 bases short and J 8 bases short, with 14 bases between. Written as DNA, the CDR3 is TGCGCCAGCAGTGAAGCCGGCAGGGGAGAGCCCCAGCATTTT. Translation: CASSEAGRGEPQHF.

This clonotype showed up many times. V gene TRBV6-1 combines with J gene TRBJ1-4; 7 bases match TRBD1. Germline CDR1 reads MNHNS; CDR2 reads SASEGT. CDR3 size: 14 residues. Unmatched junction bases numbered 2, after V lost 3 bases and J lost 4 bases. The CDR3 loop is CASSDGTVNEKLFF. In nucleotides, the CDR3 is TGTGCCAGCAGTGATGGGACAGTTAATGAAAAACTGTTTTTT.

This clonotype qualifies as medium-sized (0.01 to 0.1%). The V gene is TRBV6-1, the J gene TRBJ1-3; D perhaps matches TRBD1 (5 bases). The ends were cut back, 5 bases at V and 1 base at J, with 12 bases in the middle. This CDR3 contains 15 residues. Germline CDR1 reads MNHNS; CDR2 reads SASEGT. DNA of the CDR3: TGTGCCAGCAGTCCTACAGGAGCATCTGGAAACACCATATATTTT. Protein: CASSPTGASGNTIYF.

By share of the sample, this clonotype is large. The V call is TRBV12-3 or TRBV12-4, the J call TRBJ1-2, with 10 bases that match TRBD1. There are 18 residues in the CDR3. Trimming removed 6 bases from V and 5 bases from J; junction bases left unmatched: 18. CDR3 protein: CASRGQGVDLGGRYGYTF. The CDR3 bases are TGTGCCAGCAGAGGACAGGGGGTGGATTTGGGAGGACGGTATGGCTACACCTTC.

The chain employs TRBV6-2 or TRBV6-3 and TRBJ2-1; 7 nucleotides align to TRBD2. The CDR3 runs 16 residues. Trimming removed 8 bases from V and 0 bases from J; junction bases left unmatched: 10. Per germline, CDR1 MNHEY and CDR2 SVGEGT. CDR3 DNA: TGTGCCAGCTGGTATGGAGGGACTACCTCCTACAATGAGCAGTTCTTC. This encodes CASWYGGTTSYNEQFF.

This clonotype was observed many times. The chain is built from TRBV6-5 and TRBJ1-2; D is unclear. The CDR3 is 17 amino acids. Per the germline V gene, CDR1 is MNHEY and CDR2 is SVGAGI. The germline V and J ends were trimmed by 0 bases and 6 bases, with 20 bases remaining between them. CDR3 residues: CASSYSRKQRSLNGYTF. CDR3 DNA sequence: TGTGCCAGCAGTTACTCGAGAAAGCAGAGGAGTTTGAATGGCTACACCTTC.

This clonotype appeared many times. The chain uses TRBV12-3 or TRBV12-4 and TRBJ1-2; D is possibly TRBD1 (6 bases). The CDR3 has 13 residues. V was cut by 4 bases and J by 6 bases, with 12 bases left in between. The CDR3 loop reads CASSSGGADGYTF. The DNA for the CDR3 is TGTGCCAGCAGTTCGGGGGGGGCGGATGGCTACACCTTC.

This clonotype appeared a few times. The rearrangement joins TRBV7-8 to TRBJ2-1; 9 bases line up with TRBD1. Germline values: CDR1 SGHVS, CDR2 FQNEAQ. Unmatched junction bases numbered 8, after V lost 5 bases and J lost 6 bases. The CDR3 consists of 15 residues. As DNA, the CDR3 is TGTGCCAGCAGCACCAACAGGGGGCATGGCAATGAGCAGTTCTTC. Amino acid sequence: CASSTNRGHGNEQFF.

A word on this clonotype: Germline and junction disagree at one end, which may indicate a read error. The rearrangement joins TRBV4-1 to TRBJ1-1, with D possibly TRBD1 on 5 matching bases. CDR3 size: 17 residues. Germline V gives CDR1 MGHRA, CDR2 YSYEKL. CDR3 DNA sequence: TGTGCCAGCAGCCAAGCGGGGCCGGACGGTCGGAACACTGAAGCTTTCTTT. Its protein product is CASSQAGPDGRNTEAFF.

This chain connects TRBV19 to TRBJ1-4; tentatively, D is TRBD1 (6 bases). V lost 7 bases and J lost 5, with 17 bases in between. This CDR3 is 15 amino acids long. Germline CDR1 reads LNHDA; CDR2 reads SQIVND (reference sequence). CDR3 residues: CASTTGTRWNEKLFF. The CDR3 region has the DNA TGTGCCAGTACTACGGGGACACGGTGGAATGAAAAACTGTTTTTT. Filled out from reference TRBV19 and TRBJ1-4, the complete variable domain reads DGGITQSPKYLFRKEGQNVTLSCEQNLNHDAMYWYRQDPGQGLRLIYYSQIVNDFQKGDIAEGYSVSREKKESFPLTVTSAQKNPTAFYLCASTTGTRWNEKLFFGSGTQLSVL.

This chain joins TRBV6-6 and TRBJ2-3; TRBD2 is a possible D gene (5 bases). The CDR3 is 14 amino acids. CDR1 is MNHNY, CDR2 SVGAGI, per germline (reference sequence). Trimming removed 6 bases from V and 2 bases from J, with 12 bases in between. For the CDR3, the DNA is TGTGCCAGCAGCAACTCGGAGGCCACAGATACGCAGTATTTT. Translating it yields CASSNSEATDTQYF.

This clonotype was counted ten times or more. The chain couples TRBV6-6 to TRBJ2-1; TRBD1 matches at 7 bases. The last part of the DNA fits TRBJ2-5 better; the J call may be wrong. Germline CDR1 MNHNY, CDR2 SVGAGI (reference sequence). The CDR3 extends over 16 amino acids. This CDR3 is CASSYAFDRVTKTQYF. The DNA of the CDR3 is TGTGCCAGCAGTTACGCCTTCGACAGGGTGACGAAGACCCAGTACTTC.